A single sample gave rise to the 29 T cell receptor beta chains below, sequenced in a study of blood T cell repertoires in COVID-19. The repertoire was sequenced with immunoSEQ multiplex PCR; TCRdb's copy has only in-frame clones and lacks some. The table shows approximately 300,000 clones, with about 85% occurring only once. The specimen sequenced was PBMCs or T cells enriched from blood (not recorded which). Receptor source: a woman under 40 who had recovered from COVID-19.

The chain combines TRBV13 with TRBJ2-7, with D maybe TRBD1 (6 bases). Germline V lookup: CDR1 PRHDT, CDR2 FYEKMQ (reference sequence). The V and J ends lost 0 bases and 4 bases respectively, with 13 bases between them. The CDR3 runs to 15 residues. CDR3 region: CASSLGGQGYYEQYF. CDR3 bases: TGTGCCAGCAGCTTAGGGGGGCAGGGGTATTACGAGCAGTACTTC.

This clone appeared a single time. The chain combines TRBV5-1 with TRBJ1-2, with D hard to call. CDR3 length: 15 amino acids. Germline-derived CDR1 and CDR2 are SGHRS and YFSETQ. Trimming took 4 bases from V and 2 from J, leaving 15 bases between them. The CDR3 sequence is CASSPGLLANYGYTF. The CDR3 coding sequence is TGCGCCAGCAGCCCAGGCCTCCTGGCGAACTATGGCTACACCTTC.

The J gene is TRBJ2-5, the V gene TRBV4-2, with unresolved D. The germline CDR1 and CDR2 sequences are LGHNA and YNFKEQ. CDR3 length: 14 residues. V shed 0 bases and J shed 2 bases, with 7 bases lying between them. The CDR3 sequence: CASSQDSRQETQYF. CDR3 in DNA: TGTGCCAGCAGCCAAGATTCTAGGCAAGAGACCCAGTACTTC.

CDR3 sequence reads: CASSGGAGGTGELFF. DNA for the CDR3: TGTGCCAGCAGCGGGGGTGCAGGGGGAACCGGGGAGCTGTTTTTT. V and J are TRBV7-9 and TRBJ2-2, with TRBD1 matching over 7 bases. Germline CDR1 and CDR2: SEHNR and FQNEAQ (reference sequence). Trimming at V came to 5 bases and at J to 5 bases, leaving 8 bases not matched to a gene. The CDR3 sequence is 15 residues long.

J is TRBJ2-1 and V is TRBV2; 10 nucleotides agree with TRBD1. V lost 8 bases to trimming and J lost 7 bases; unmatched junction nucleotides: 8. Germline CDR1 SNHLY, CDR2 FYNNEI. CDR3 size: 14 residues. CDR3 nucleotide sequence: TGTGCCAGCTTCGGACAGGGGGTCTTTAATGAGCAGTTCTTC. This sequence encodes CASFGQGVFNEQFF.

This chain's CDR3 is CASRGGGIAEAFF. For the CDR3, the DNA is TGTGCCAGCAGGGGAGGGGGTATCGCTGAAGCTTTCTTT. The gene calls are TRBV7-2 and TRBJ1-1; a weak D match, TRBD1 (6 bases). This CDR3 spans 13 amino acids. V lost 6 bases to trimming and J lost 6 bases, with 14 bases between them. Germline V gene sequence: CDR1 SGHTA, CDR2 FQGNSA.

V is TRBV19 and J is TRBJ1-5, with D perhaps TRBD1 (5 bases). V was clipped by 1 base and J by 3 bases, with 10 bases between them. Germline V gives CDR1 LNHDA, CDR2 SQIVND (reference sequence). The CDR3 covers 15 residues. DNA of the CDR3: TGTGCCAGTAGTATAGTTTGGGGGGTCAATCAGCCCCAGCATTTT. It codes for CASSIVWGVNQPQHF.

J is TRBJ1-2 and V is TRBV19; possible D gene TRBD1, 5 bases. Trimming shortened V by 0 bases and J by 3 bases, and 14 bases separated the two germline ends. The length of the CDR3 is 16 residues. CDR1 is LNHDA, CDR2 SQIVND, per germline (reference sequence). The CDR3 sequence is CASSIDLGAVDYGYTF. Here the CDR3 DNA reads TGTGCCAGTAGTATAGATCTTGGGGCGGTTGACTATGGCTACACCTTC.

This chain connects TRBV27 to TRBJ2-1; D might be TRBD2 (6 bases). The germline V gene has CDR1 MNHEY and CDR2 SMNVEV (reference sequence). Trimming took 1 base from V and 5 from J, leaving 15 bases between them. This CDR3 region has 16 residues. As DNA, the CDR3 is TGTGCCAGCAGTTTATTAGGTGGGGGGTTTAACAATGAGCAGTTCTTC. Translation gives CASSLLGGGFNNEQFF.

The chain has TRBV4-3 and TRBJ2-3, with TRBD2 identical over 8 bases. The CDR3 consists of 16 residues. The ends lost 1 base at V and 0 bases at J; junction bases unmatched: 3. Germline lookup yields CDR1 LGHNA and CDR2 YSLEER. This CDR3 is CASSQAGGGSTDTQYF. DNA of the CDR3: TGCGCCAGCAGCCAAGCCGGGGGGGGGAGCACAGATACGCAGTATTTT.

The chain combines TRBV7-9 with TRBJ1-1; D might be TRBD1 (5 bases). Between the trimmed V and J ends, which lost 0 bases and 4 bases, there was a span of 6 bases. This CDR3 is 13 amino acids long. The germline gives CDR1 SEHNR, CDR2 FQNEAQ (reference sequence). The CDR3 protein is CASSLAGLTEAFF. The CDR3 region has the DNA TGTGCCAGCAGCTTAGCGGGGCTCACTGAAGCTTTCTTT.

The CDR3 sequence is CASSLRGTGSEQYF. The CDR3 bases are TGTGCCAGCAGCTTAAGGGGAACAGGTTCCGAGCAGTACTTC. The genes are TRBV7-8 and TRBJ2-7, with D perhaps matching TRBD1 (5 bases). Germline assignment: CDR1 SGHVS and CDR2 FQNEAQ. This CDR3 is 14 amino acids long. V gave up 2 bases and J gave up 6 bases, with 14 bases separating them.

The chain links TRBV5-5 to TRBJ2-7; tentatively, D is TRBD1 (6 bases). The CDR3 loop spans 15 amino acids. In germline, CDR1 is SGHKS, CDR2 YYEKEE (reference sequence). Trimming took 0 bases from V and 2 from J, leaving 12 bases between them. The CDR3: CASSLGQVLPYEQYF. As DNA, the CDR3 is TGTGCCAGCAGCTTGGGACAGGTACTCCCCTACGAGCAGTACTTC.

This chain uses TRBV6-1 with TRBJ2-3; D is perhaps TRBD1 (5 bases). Germline lookup yields CDR1 MNHNS and CDR2 SASEGT. V lost 1 base and J 4 bases, leaving 15 bases between the germline ends. This CDR3 has 16 amino acids. CDR3 sequence (DNA): TGTGCCAGCAGTGAAGATAGGGGTCTAAGGCCAGATACGCAGTATTTT. Translating it yields CASSEDRGLRPDTQYF.

The rearrangement joins TRBV5-6 to TRBJ1-1, with 9 bases that match TRBD1. This CDR3 has 13 residues. J gave up 4 bases and V 7 bases, and 5 bases lay outside the gene matches. The germline V gene has CDR1 SGHDT and CDR2 YYEEEE. The CDR3 reads CASQLGQGTEAFF. CDR3 DNA: TGTGCCAGCCAGCTGGGACAGGGCACTGAAGCTTTCTTT.

The chain recombines TRBV19 with TRBJ1-2; a weak D match, TRBD1 (6 bases). The CDR3 runs 14 residues. Germline loops: CDR1 LNHDA, CDR2 SQIVND (reference sequence). V shed 5 bases and J shed 10 bases, with 20 bases lying between them. CDR3 protein: CASSAYGGDTLYTF. In DNA, the CDR3 is TGTGCCAGTAGTGCGTACGGGGGGGACACTCTCTACACCTTC.

V and J are TRBV5-6 and TRBJ1-2; D perhaps matches TRBD1 (6 bases). Germline V gene data show CDR1 as SGHDT and CDR2 as YYEEEE. V lost 6 bases, J lost 4 bases, and 19 bases lay in between. The CDR3 consists of 15 residues. In DNA, the CDR3 is TGTGCCAGCAACACGAACGCGGGGGCCGGCTATGGCTACACCTTC. Its translation is CASNTNAGAGYGYTF.

The chain links TRBV3-1 (or the pseudogene TRBV3-2) to TRBJ2-7; D possibly corresponds to TRBD2 (5 bases). The CDR3 runs 15 residues. Germline CDR1 LGHDT, CDR2 YNNKEL (reference sequence). V gave up 0 bases and J gave up 1 base, with 10 bases separating them. The CDR3 DNA follows: TGTGCCAGCAGCCAAGATTTCGGCGGGTCCTACGAGCAGTACTTC. This sequence encodes CASSQDFGGSYEQYF.

V gene TRBV3-1 (or the pseudogene TRBV3-2) combines with J gene TRBJ1-2; 8 nucleotides line up with TRBD1. With 0 bases clipped from V and 2 bases from J, the junction kept 2 bases outside the gene matches. CDR3 size: 15 residues. The germline CDR1 and CDR2 sequences are LGHDT and YNNKEL (reference sequence). The CDR3 DNA follows: TGTGCCAGCAGCCAAGATAGGACAGGGAACTATGGCTACACCTTC. As protein: CASSQDRTGNYGYTF.

V and J are TRBV19 and TRBJ1-6; 8 positions match TRBD1. The CDR3 covers 13 residues. Trimming removed 6 bases from V and 9 bases from J; junction bases left unmatched: 4. In germline, CDR1 is LNHDA, CDR2 SQIVND (reference sequence). The CDR3 is CASRGQGLSPLHF. CDR3 nucleotides: TGTGCCAGTAGAGGACAGGGTCTTTCACCCCTCCACTTT.

V usage is TRBV15 and J usage is TRBJ1-6; 7 bases are shared with TRBD1. CDR1 and CDR2 (germline): LNHNV, YYDKDF (reference sequence). The CDR3 contains 15 residues. V lost 8 bases, J lost 9 bases, and 13 bases stayed unmatched. Here the CDR3 DNA reads TGTGCCACCGGAAGGGAAGGGGGCCATGGTTCACCCCTCCACTTT. Amino acid sequence: CATGREGGHGSPLHF.

J is TRBJ1-2 and V is TRBV30; no firm D call. The CDR3 is 11 amino acids. Germline assignment: CDR1 GTSNPN and CDR2 SVGIG (reference sequence). V was trimmed by 5 bases and J by 8 bases, leaving 12 bases between them. CDR3 region: CAWSIAGGYTF. CDR3 in DNA: TGTGCCTGGTCTATTGCGGGGGGCTACACCTTC.

V and J are TRBV11-2 and TRBJ1-2, with TRBD1 matching 7 bases. The germline CDR1 and CDR2 sequences are SGHAT and FQNNGV. This CDR3 spans 13 amino acids. With 4 bases clipped from V and 7 bases from J, the junction kept 6 bases outside the gene matches. The CDR3 sequence is CASSSADRLGYTF. The CDR3, as DNA: TGTGCCAGCAGCTCAGCGGACAGGCTTGGCTACACCTTC.

The DNA of the CDR3 is TGCGCCAGCAGCCTCCCGGTCCTGCTGGGCACAGATACGCAGTATTTT. It translates to CASSLPVLLGTDTQYF. J is TRBJ2-3 and V is TRBV4-1, with D unclear. Germline V gives CDR1 MGHRA, CDR2 YSYEKL. The CDR3 has 16 residues. V was clipped by 4 bases and J by 1 base, with 15 bases between them.

The V and J genes are TRBV9 and TRBJ1-5; 8 bases agree with TRBD1. Germline values: CDR1 SGDLS, CDR2 YYNGEE. Germline trimming cut 4 bases from V and 1 base from J; bases unmatched to any gene: 4. The CDR3 runs to 15 residues. The CDR3 nucleotides are TGTGCCAGCAGCACACGGACAGGGAGCAATCAGCCCCAGCATTTT. As protein: CASSTRTGSNQPQHF.

This clone was picked up one time. This chain links TRBV13 with TRBJ1-2; D perhaps matches TRBD1 (5 bases). CDR3 size: 16 residues. V lost 5 bases and J lost 7, with 23 bases in between. Germline values: CDR1 PRHDT, CDR2 FYEKMQ (reference sequence). CDR3 sequence: CASSIRVFSISGGYTF. CDR3 sequence (DNA): TGTGCCAGCAGCATCAGGGTATTCTCGATATCGGGTGGCTACACCTTC.

This clone was observed once. The genes are TRBV28 and TRBJ1-3, with D possibly TRBD1 on 6 matching bases. Germline CDR1 and CDR2: MDHEN and SYDVKM. This CDR3 is 15 amino acids long. V shed 6 bases and J shed 8 bases, with 20 bases lying between them. The CDR3 here is CASSPGHNKGDTIYF. The DNA for the CDR3 is TGTGCCAGCAGCCCCGGGCATAATAAGGGGGACACCATATATTTT.

This clone has a handful of counts. This chain connects TRBV6-1 to TRBJ2-2, with 9 bases identical to TRBD2. Per germline, CDR1 MNHNS and CDR2 SASEGT. The ends lost 3 bases at V and 0 bases at J; junction bases unmatched: 5. This CDR3 contains 17 residues. The CDR3 nucleotides are TGTGCCAGCAGTGAGTCTAGCGGGGCCGCGAACACCGGGGAGCTGTTTTTT. This encodes CASSESSGAANTGELFF.

The chain combines TRBV7-2 with TRBJ1-1; D uncertain. CDR1 SGHTA and CDR2 FQGNSA come from the germline V gene. Trimming left V 6 bases short and J 3 bases short, with 11 bases between. The CDR3 is made up of 13 amino acids. The CDR3 here is CASSPNSYTEAFF. CDR3 nucleotides: TGTGCCAGCAGTCCGAACAGCTACACTGAAGCTTTCTTT.